Following are 3 T cell receptor beta chains from one sample sequenced in a study of vaccination and CD4 T cells after COVID-19. An Oncomine TCR Beta short-read assay was used to sequence the DNA from cultured CD4+ T cells. MiXCR, applied by TCRdb to the PCR reads, yields one record per CDR3 protein. The top ten clones hold 4% to 5% of a sample with about 23,000 distinct CDR3 sequences, about 40% of them seen once. Their antigens remain unidentified. The time point was: late sampling 161 to 241 days after vaccination in three convalescent patients. Specified treatment: approximately 9-day PBMC culture with coronavirus spike peptide pools or control peptides (ViraFEST assay). This material consisted of CD4+ T cells from blood, cultured in vitro, taken about 7 months after SARS-CoV-2 vaccination. These receptors originate from a human donor who had recovered from COVID-19.

The CDR3 DNA sequence: TGTGCCAGTTTTGAGCCCCTCTACAATGAGCAGTTCTTC. Encoded protein: CASFEPLYNEQFF. The chain is built from TRBV19 and TRBJ2-1, with unresolved D. Trimming pared 8 bases from V and 3 bases from J, leaving 11 bases between. CDR1 and CDR2 (germline): LNHDA, SQIVND (reference sequence). The CDR3 is 13 residues long.

The sample holds a few counts of this clonotype. The chain has TRBV7-2 and TRBJ1-3; no firm D call. Trimming stripped 5 bases from V and 2 bases from J, with 13 bases between. The CDR3 consists of 15 residues. Germline V gives CDR1 SGHTA, CDR2 FQGNSA. The CDR3 loop is CASSEQANTGNTIYF. In DNA form, the CDR3 reads TGTGCCAGCAGCGAGCAGGCGAACACTGGAAACACCATATATTTT.

This clonotype turned up a few times. The chain has TRBV6-1 and TRBJ2-1; tentative D call: TRBD1 (6 bases). The CDR3 length is 13 residues. CDR1 and CDR2 from the germline V gene are MNHNS and SASEGT. Deletions cut 7 bases from V and 6 bases from J, with 13 bases between. CDR3 nucleotide sequence: TGTGCCAGCACCAACGGACAGTCCAATGAGCAGTTCTTC. It specifies CASTNGQSNEQFF.